These 9 T cell receptor beta chains originate from one sample sequenced in a study of blood T cell repertoires in COVID-19. Here immunoSEQ multiplex PCR was the method, and the copy in TCRdb shows in-frame clones only, minus some. The sample shows about 88,000 clones, around 90% of them seen only once. Sequencing was performed on peripheral blood. These receptors were collected from a male donor with acute or convalescent COVID-19.

J is TRBJ2-2 and V is TRBV7-2; TRBD1 might be the D (6 bases). V was pared by 3 bases and J by 1 base, with 6 bases between. Germline-derived CDR1 and CDR2 are SGHTA and FQGNSA. This CDR3 region has 14 residues. The CDR3 coding sequence is TGTGCCAGCAGCTTGGGACAGAACACCGGGGAGCTGTTTTTT. This codes for CASSLGQNTGELFF.

The chain has TRBV29-1 and TRBJ1-2; the match to TRBD1 covers 10 bases. Trimming removed 4 bases from V and 8 bases from J; junction bases left unmatched: 7. The CDR3 extends over 13 amino acids. Germline V gene lookup returns CDR1 SQVTM and CDR2 ANQGSEA. Here the CDR3 reads CSVGQGAVEGYTF. The CDR3 DNA sequence: TGCAGCGTTGGACAGGGGGCGGTTGAAGGCTACACCTTC.

The CDR3 nucleotides are TGTGCCAGCAGCTTAGAACGGGGTGGGAACACTGAAGCTTTCTTT. This sequence encodes CASSLERGGNTEAFF. The V call is TRBV13, the J call TRBJ1-1; D unresolved. Trimming shortened V by 1 base and J by 1 base, and 10 bases separated the two germline ends. The CDR3 length is 15 residues. Germline values: CDR1 PRHDT, CDR2 FYEKMQ (reference sequence).

This clone was detected once. The rearrangement links TRBV15 to TRBJ2-7, with D perhaps matching TRBD1 (5 bases). Germline values: CDR1 LNHNV, CDR2 YYDKDF (reference sequence). The CDR3 is 13 residues long. Trimming removed 0 bases at V and 4 bases at J, with 7 bases between. The CDR3 DNA reads TGTGCCACCAGCAGAGAAAAGGGGTACGAGCAGTACTTC. Protein sequence: CATSREKGYEQYF.

The V call is TRBV6-5, the J call TRBJ1-2, with unresolved D. The CDR3 runs 14 residues. Germline V CDR1 and CDR2: MNHEY, SVGAGI. Trimming removed 7 bases at V and 2 bases at J, with 14 bases between. The CDR3 nucleotides read TGTGCCAGCACTCGAGGAGGGCTCAACTATGGCTACACCTTC. Its translation: CASTRGGLNYGYTF.

The chain uses TRBV30 and TRBJ1-5; D is ambiguous. The CDR3 is 13 amino acids. Germline V lookup: CDR1 GTSNPN, CDR2 SVGIG (reference sequence). V lost 2 bases to trimming and J lost 2 bases, with 7 bases between them. This chain's CDR3 is CAWSSTGNQPQHF. The CDR3, as DNA: TGTGCCTGGAGTTCCACGGGCAATCAGCCCCAGCATTTT.

This clone occurred a few times. The chain uses TRBV11-2 and TRBJ2-1; 9 nucleotides line up with TRBD2. Germline trimming cut 4 bases from V and 8 bases from J; bases unmatched to any gene: 21. Germline V gives CDR1 SGHAT, CDR2 FQNNGV. This CDR3 region has 19 residues. As DNA, the CDR3 is TGTGCCAGCAGCTCTAAATCGGCCGGGGGTAGCGGGGGTTACTATGAGCAGTTCTTC. This gives the protein CASSSKSAGGSGGYYEQFF. Supplemented by reference TRBV11-2 and TRBJ2-1, the full variable domain reads EAGVAQSPRYKIIEKRQSVAFWCNPISGHATLYWYQQILGQGPKLLIQFQNNGVVDDSQLPKDRFSAERLKGVDSTLKIQPAKLEDSAVYLCASSSKSAGGSGGYYEQFFGPGTRLTVL.

This chain connects TRBV20-1 to TRBJ2-7, with D possibly being TRBD1 (5 bases). Trimming took off 1 base at V and 7 bases at J, with 8 bases between the two ends. This CDR3 has 11 amino acids. Per germline, CDR1 DFQATT and CDR2 SNEGSKA (reference sequence). The CDR3 region has the DNA TGCAGTGCTAGAGGGGGCGTTGAGCAGTACTTC. It specifies CSARGGVEQYF.

This clone appeared a few times. J is TRBJ1-2 and V is TRBV7-2, with D perhaps TRBD1 (5 bases). With 3 bases removed from V and 4 bases from J, the gap between germline ends came to 9 bases. CDR3 length: 13 residues. Germline-derived CDR1 and CDR2 are SGHTA and FQGNSA. The CDR3 sequence is CASSFPGIYGYTF. As DNA, the CDR3 is TGTGCCAGCAGCTTCCCAGGGATCTATGGCTACACCTTC.